One and the same sample provided the 28 T cell receptor beta chains below, sequenced in a study of T cell responses to AZD1222 COVID-19 vaccine. Method: immunoSEQ multiplex PCR; TCRdb's copy keeps in-frame clones and lacks some. The profile covers over 130,000 clones, with 85% to 90% appearing a single time and under 2% taken by the ten largest. Sequenced here: peripheral blood, sampled 28 days after the second AZD1222 dose. The receptors were gathered from an adult who received the AZD1222 COVID-19 vaccine.

This rearrangement joins TRBV28 to TRBJ1-4, with 10 bases fitting TRBD1. Looked up from germline, CDR1 is MDHEN and CDR2 is SYDVKM. The CDR3 is made up of 15 amino acids. V lost 5 bases and J lost 8; bases outside the gene matches: 8. The CDR3 DNA is TGTGCCAGCAGTGGCCGGGACAGGGGTGGGGAAAAACTGTTTTTT. This codes for CASSGRDRGGEKLFF.

The rearrangement uses TRBV28 and TRBJ2-2; no definite D call. V lost 5 bases and J lost 4, with 14 bases in between. This CDR3 contains 15 residues. Germline CDR1 MDHEN, CDR2 SYDVKM. CDR3 region: CASSPPGGITGELFF. In DNA, the CDR3 is TGTGCCAGCAGTCCCCCCGGCGGAATCACCGGGGAGCTGTTTTTT.

CDR3 nucleotides: TGTGCCAGCAGCTTAGGGACAGGGAACTCTGGAAACACCATATATTTT. Protein sequence: CASSLGTGNSGNTIYF. The V and J genes are TRBV7-8 and TRBJ1-3; 8 bases are shared with TRBD1. Germline V lookup: CDR1 SGHVS, CDR2 FQNEAQ. The CDR3 length is 16 residues. V lost 1 base to trimming and J lost 0 bases; unmatched junction nucleotides: 2.

The J gene is TRBJ2-7, the V gene TRBV5-1; 7 bases match TRBD1. There are 14 residues in the CDR3. J lost 0 bases, V lost 2 bases, and 2 bases had no gene match. Germline V gene data show CDR1 as SGHRS and CDR2 as YFSETQ. CDR3 in DNA: TGCGCCAGCAGCTTTTCAGGGGGCTCCTACGAGCAGTACTTC. This gives the protein CASSFSGGSYEQYF.

This clone was detected once. The chain has TRBV7-9 and TRBJ2-2; D is unclear. Germline V gene lookup returns CDR1 SEHNR and CDR2 FQNEAQ (reference sequence). The CDR3 consists of 14 residues. Trimming removed 3 bases at V and 0 bases at J, with 5 bases between. The CDR3 coding sequence is TGTGCCAGCAGCTTCCAGACGAACACCGGGGAGCTGTTTTTT. Protein product: CASSFQTNTGELFF.

The chain recombines TRBV2 with TRBJ1-1; D is undetermined. V lost 7 bases and J lost 0, with 15 bases in between. This CDR3 has 15 amino acids. Germline loops: CDR1 SNHLY, CDR2 FYNNEI. In DNA, the CDR3 is TGTGCCAGCACGCTTTACCTCGATATGAACACTGAAGCTTTCTTT. Translated, it gives CASTLYLDMNTEAFF.

The chain has TRBV5-4 and TRBJ1-2, with D perhaps TRBD1 (6 bases). This CDR3 has 15 residues. Trimming removed 0 bases at V and 2 bases at J, with 11 bases between. CDR1 and CDR2 from the germline V gene are SGHNT and YYREEE (reference sequence). This chain's CDR3 is CASSLAGGPNYGYTF. CDR3 in DNA: TGTGCCAGCAGCTTGGCCGGGGGGCCCAACTATGGCTACACCTTC.

This clone has just one count. The chain recombines TRBV28 with TRBJ2-2; the match to TRBD1 covers 10 bases. The germline V gene has CDR1 MDHEN and CDR2 SYDVKM. The CDR3 spans 14 residues. V dropped 4 bases and J dropped 7; count of bases not matched to a gene: 3. The CDR3 DNA reads TGTGCCAGCAGTTCAGACAGGGGGCGCGGGGAGCTGTTTTTT. Translated: CASSSDRGRGELFF. Combining the CDR3 with reference TRBV28 and TRBJ2-2 gives the whole variable domain DVKVTQSSRYLVKRTGEKVFLECVQDMDHENMFWYRQDPGLGLRLIYFSYDVKMKEKGDIPEGYSVSREKKERFSLILESASTNQTSMYLCASSSDRGRGELFFGEGSRLTVL.

V is TRBV7-3 and J is TRBJ1-1; 7 nucleotides align to TRBD1. After removal of 1 base from V and 1 base from J, the junction contained 3 bases not matched to a gene. The V gene's germline CDR1 is SGHTA and CDR2 FQGTGA. This CDR3 spans 15 amino acids. In DNA, the CDR3 is TGTGCCAGCAGCTTAAAGACAGGGCGGAACACTGAAGCTTTCTTT. The encoded protein is CASSLKTGRNTEAFF.

This clone was picked up one time. The gene calls are TRBV5-4 and TRBJ1-3; a weak D match, TRBD1 (6 bases). This CDR3 is 14 amino acids long. V was shortened by 1 base and J by 2 bases, with 7 bases between the two germline ends. Looked up from germline, CDR1 is SGHNT and CDR2 is YYREEE (reference sequence). CDR3 coding DNA: TGTGCCAGCAGCTTGTGGACAGCTGGAAACACCATATATTTT. As protein: CASSLWTAGNTIYF.

J is TRBJ2-7 and V is TRBV11-2; D is unresolved. The CDR3 is made up of 14 amino acids. Per the germline V gene, CDR1 is SGHAT and CDR2 is FQNNGV. Between the trimmed V and J ends, which lost 0 bases and 7 bases, there was a span of 13 bases. The CDR3 loop is CASSLELGFREQYF. In nucleotides, the CDR3 is TGTGCCAGCAGCTTAGAACTGGGTTTCAGGGAGCAGTACTTC.

The chain is built from TRBV24-1 and TRBJ2-7; 7 positions agree with TRBD2. Germline CDR1 and CDR2: KGHDR and SFDVKD. The CDR3 loop spans 14 amino acids. V lost 4 bases and J lost 2; bases outside the gene matches: 4. CDR3 sequence (DNA): TGTGCCACCAGTGAGGGGGGGGGTACCTACGAGCAGTACGTC. It codes for CATSEGGGTYEQYV.

The sample holds a few counts of this clone. V gene TRBV18 combines with J gene TRBJ2-5; perhaps TRBD1 as D (5 bases). Trimming took off 1 base at V and 0 bases at J, with 21 bases between the two ends. This CDR3 is built from 19 residues. Germline V gene data show CDR1 as KGHSH and CDR2 as LQKENI. The CDR3 region is CASSPLTPQGGKYQETQYF. CDR3 DNA sequence: TGTGCCAGCTCACCACTCACCCCCCAGGGCGGCAAGTACCAAGAGACCCAGTACTTC.

The genes are TRBV19 and TRBJ1-2; weak D call: TRBD1 (5 bases). CDR1 LNHDA and CDR2 SQIVND come from the germline V gene (reference sequence). The CDR3 has 16 amino acids. Trimming took off 3 bases at V and 2 bases at J, with 16 bases between the two ends. The CDR3 DNA follows: TGTGCCAGTAGTATGCTACTCTATGACAGAAACTATGGCTACACCTTC. Amino acid sequence: CASSMLLYDRNYGYTF.

In this sample, this clone turned up a few times. The rearrangement joins TRBV11-2 to TRBJ1-3; unclear D gene. Per germline, CDR1 SGHAT and CDR2 FQNNGV. The CDR3 has 10 amino acids. V lost 4 bases and J lost 6, with 1 base in between. CDR3 amino acids: CASSSNTIYF. CDR3 nucleotides: TGTGCCAGCAGCTCAAACACCATATATTTT.

The chain uses TRBV11-3 and TRBJ2-1, with TRBD2 identical over 9 bases. Germline V CDR1 and CDR2: SGHNT, YENEEA. CDR3 size: 16 residues. Trimming cost V 1 base and J 4 bases; bases outside gene matches: 5. CDR3 region: CASSLGASGIYNEQFF. The CDR3, as DNA: TGTGCCAGCAGCTTAGGAGCTAGCGGGATTTACAATGAGCAGTTCTTC.

The genes are TRBV6-4 and TRBJ1-1, with D perhaps TRBD1 (5 bases). Trimming took off 6 bases at V and 5 bases at J, with 16 bases between the two ends. From germline, CDR1 is MRHNA and CDR2 SNTAGT. The CDR3 contains 14 residues. The CDR3 loop reads CASRDDSLGTEAFF. The CDR3 nucleotides read TGTGCCAGCAGGGACGACAGTCTGGGGACTGAAGCTTTCTTT.

V usage is TRBV27 and J usage is TRBJ2-3; 8 positions match TRBD1. After removal of 2 bases from V and 4 bases from J, the junction contained 5 bases not matched to a gene. The CDR3 is made up of 15 amino acids. Germline-derived CDR1 and CDR2 are MNHEY and SMNVEV (reference sequence). The CDR3 nucleotides read TGTGCCAGCAGTTTACAGGGGGCTAGGGCAGATACGCAGTATTTT. This sequence encodes CASSLQGARADTQYF.

The gene calls are TRBV3-1 (or the pseudogene TRBV3-2) and TRBJ1-2; D is possibly TRBD1 (5 bases). The V and J ends lost 4 bases and 1 base respectively, with 13 bases between them. The CDR3 sequence is 15 residues long. Germline CDR1 and CDR2: LGHDT and YNNKEL (reference sequence). Written as DNA, the CDR3 is TGTGCCAGCAGCCGGCCGGGACGCCTTAACTATGGCTACACCTTC. Translation gives CASSRPGRLNYGYTF.

This clone has just one count. The V and J genes are TRBV7-2 and TRBJ1-3; possible D gene TRBD1, 5 bases. CDR3 size: 16 residues. The germline V gene has CDR1 SGHTA and CDR2 FQGNSA. V lost 1 base and J lost 0, with 10 bases in between. The CDR3 nucleotides read TGTGCCAGCAGCTTAGAGGCAGGGCCCTCTGGAAACACCATATATTTT. Protein: CASSLEAGPSGNTIYF.

The V gene is TRBV6-5, the J gene TRBJ1-4, with 8 nucleotides matching TRBD1. Germline CDR1 reads MNHEY; CDR2 reads SVGAGI. The trim removed 0 bases at V and 5 bases at J, leaving 2 bases unmatched. CDR3 length equals 15 residues. CDR3 in DNA: TGTGCCAGCAGTTACTCGTGGGACAGGAATGAAAAACTGTTTTTT. Translated, it gives CASSYSWDRNEKLFF.

With regard to this clone: Other DNA sequences in this specimen translate into the identical CDR3. The gene calls are TRBV7-2 and TRBJ1-5, with D possibly TRBD1 on 6 matching bases. This CDR3 spans 15 amino acids. Germline V gives CDR1 SGHTA, CDR2 FQGNSA. V was trimmed by 4 bases and J by 2 bases, leaving 12 bases between them. The CDR3 reads CASSSQGSGNQPQHF. The CDR3 bases are TGTGCCAGCAGCTCCCAGGGGTCGGGCAATCAGCCCCAGCATTTT.

The V call is TRBV9, the J call TRBJ1-1, with D possibly being TRBD1 (5 bases). CDR3 length: 14 residues. The V end lost 4 bases, the J end lost 3 bases, and 13 bases lay between the germline ends. The germline gives CDR1 SGDLS, CDR2 YYNGEE. The CDR3: CASSPVVGDTEAFF. Written as DNA, the CDR3 is TGTGCCAGCAGCCCGGTAGTGGGGGACACTGAAGCTTTCTTT.

The CDR3 loop is CASSTGAPWNTEAFF. The CDR3 region has the DNA TGTGCCAGCAGCACAGGGGCCCCCTGGAACACTGAAGCTTTCTTT. The chain couples TRBV11-2 to TRBJ1-1; 7 bases fit TRBD1. V shed 5 bases, J shed 1 base, and the junction held 7 bases outside the gene matches. The CDR3 is made up of 15 amino acids. Germline V gene sequence: CDR1 SGHAT, CDR2 FQNNGV.

This clone has more than one count but fewer than ten. This sequence joins TRBV6-5 and TRBJ2-7; the D is unclear. Germline lookup yields CDR1 MNHEY and CDR2 SVGAGI. The V gene lost 11 bases and the J gene lost 4 bases, with 18 bases spanning the gap. This CDR3 contains 13 residues. The chain's CDR3 is CAVRGVGLYEQYF. The CDR3 coding sequence is TGTGCCGTACGTGGGGTGGGCCTTTACGAGCAGTACTTC.

V is TRBV7-9 and J is TRBJ1-4; TRBD1 agrees at 7 bases. The CDR3 sequence is 13 residues long. V shed 9 bases and J 6 bases; nucleotides not matched to a gene: 7. The germline CDR1 and CDR2 sequences are SEHNR and FQNEAQ (reference sequence). The CDR3: CASRGTEDEKLFF. The CDR3 DNA follows: TGTGCCAGTCGGGGGACAGAGGATGAAAAACTGTTTTTT.

The chain is built from TRBV6-6 and TRBJ2-7; D gene unclear. This CDR3 is 10 amino acids long. Deletions cut 6 bases from V and 7 bases from J, with 7 bases between. Germline V CDR1 and CDR2: MNHNY, SVGAGI (reference sequence). The CDR3 DNA sequence: TGTGCCAGCAGGTCAGGAGAGCAGTACTTC. Its translation: CASRSGEQYF.

The chain carries TRBV2 and TRBJ2-2; 8 bases map to TRBD1. V trimming: 6 bases; J trimming: 6 bases; junction bases outside the gene matches: 6. CDR1 is SNHLY, CDR2 FYNNEI, per germline. The CDR3 is 14 residues long. CDR3 DNA sequence: TGTGCCAGCAGCGGACAGGGTGGGTCCGGGGAGCTGTTTTTT. Its protein is CASSGQGGSGELFF.